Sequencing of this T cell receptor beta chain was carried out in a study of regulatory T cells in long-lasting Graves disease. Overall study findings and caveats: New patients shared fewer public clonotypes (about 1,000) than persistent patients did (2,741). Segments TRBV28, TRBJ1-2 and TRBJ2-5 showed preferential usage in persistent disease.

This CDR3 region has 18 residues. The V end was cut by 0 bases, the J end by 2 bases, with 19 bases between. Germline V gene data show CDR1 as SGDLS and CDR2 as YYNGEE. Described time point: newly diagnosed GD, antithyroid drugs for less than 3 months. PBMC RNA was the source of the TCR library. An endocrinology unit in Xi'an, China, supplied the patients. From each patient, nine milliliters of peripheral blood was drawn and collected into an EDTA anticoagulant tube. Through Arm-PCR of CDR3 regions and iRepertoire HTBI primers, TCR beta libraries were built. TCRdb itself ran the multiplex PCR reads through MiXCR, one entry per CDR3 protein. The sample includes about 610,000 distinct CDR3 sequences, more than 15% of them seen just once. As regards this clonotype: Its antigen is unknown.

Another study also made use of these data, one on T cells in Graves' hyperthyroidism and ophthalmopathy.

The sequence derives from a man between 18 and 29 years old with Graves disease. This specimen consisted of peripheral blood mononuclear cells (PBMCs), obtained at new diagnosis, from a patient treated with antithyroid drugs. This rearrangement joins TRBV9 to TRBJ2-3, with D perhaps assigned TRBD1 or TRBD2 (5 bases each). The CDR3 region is CASSVAPLGAGHTDTQYF. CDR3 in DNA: TGTGCCAGCAGCGTAGCCCCCCTCGGGGCAGGGCACACAGATACGCAGTATTTT.